This record concerns one T cell receptor (beta chain) sequence. The antigen is unknown. Germline CDR1 and CDR2: SGHAT and FQNNGV. The V end was cut by 1 base, the J end by 0 bases, with 10 bases between. The CDR3 loop spans 15 amino acids. The method was immunoSEQ multiplex PCR; TCRdb's version includes in-frame clones alone and lacks a portion of them. The repertoire includes around 71,000 clones, about 94% of them detected once, and about 1.4% sits in the top ten. The data stem from a study of cytomegalovirus exposure and HLA in healthy donors. Study-wide results and limits: Among TCR beta chains, those listed as cytomegalovirus-associated numbered over 150. CMV antigen specificity of a few CMV-associated chains was confirmed in vitro.

The clonotype comes from a young man in good health and CMV-seropositive. This chain links TRBV11-2 with TRBJ2-7; D unclear. Input material: PBMCs. In DNA, the CDR3 is TGTGCCAGCAGCTTAGGACAAACCAGCTCCTACGAGCAGTACTTC. Translated: CASSLGQTSSYEQYF.